The clone carrying this T cell receptor (beta chain) was detected a few times. Its specificity is unknown. The Oncomine TCR Beta short-read assay sequenced DNA from cultured CD4+ T cells. One entry per CDR3 protein, called by TCRdb with MiXCR from the PCR reads. The repertoire holds some 15,000 distinct CDR3 sequences, with about 40% as singletons. This sample was included in a study of vaccination and CD4 T cells after COVID-19. The overall study: Blood was drawn a median roughly 66 days post second dose, range 14 to 241. Cells were stimulated with overlapping spike peptides from SARS-CoV-2, HCoV-NL63, HCoV-OC43 and HCoV-229E.

Regarding treatment: approximately nine-day PBMC culture with coronavirus spike peptide pools or control peptides (ViraFEST assay). Study-wide results and limits: There were relatively few convalescent patients studied, and there were no early post-infection timepoints. In median terms, SARS-CoV-2-reactive clonotypes went from about 20 to 38, a nonsignificant rise.

Trimming stripped 6 bases from V and 3 bases from J, with 12 bases between. CDR3 size: 14 residues. Looked up from germline, CDR1 is KGHSH and CDR2 is LQKENI. The V and J genes are TRBV18 and TRBJ1-5; D is unclear. The specimen was cultured CD4+ T cells from blood. The sequence came from a human donor with COVID-19. The CDR3 coding sequence is TGTGCCAGCTCGGTGACAAATGACAATCAGCCCCAGCATTTT. Protein product: CASSVTNDNQPQHF.